Given below is one TCR beta chain in context. No antigen is known for it. The data originate from a study of cytomegalovirus exposure and HLA in healthy donors. Study observations and caveats: TCR beta sequences reportedly predicted most subjects' HLA-A and HLA-B alleles accurately.

The V gene end was trimmed by 0 bases and the J gene end by 7 bases; junction bases not matched to a gene: 3. The CDR3 has 16 residues. CDR1 and CDR2 (germline): SGDLS, YYNGEE. The primer mix had 60 Vbeta and 13 Jbeta primers. Sequencing was performed with immunoSEQ multiplex PCR; in TCRdb, only in-frame clones are kept and a portion is missing. The sample holds under 150,000 clones, around 80% seen once. The receptor's source is a man aged 30-40 years in good health and CMV-seronegative. Material for sequencing was PBMCs. This chain joins TRBV9 and TRBJ2-1; 14 nucleotides agree with TRBD2. CDR3 region: CASSVVGTSGRNEQFF. The CDR3 DNA follows: TGTGCCAGCAGCGTAGTGGGGACTAGCGGGAGAAATGAGCAGTTCTTC.